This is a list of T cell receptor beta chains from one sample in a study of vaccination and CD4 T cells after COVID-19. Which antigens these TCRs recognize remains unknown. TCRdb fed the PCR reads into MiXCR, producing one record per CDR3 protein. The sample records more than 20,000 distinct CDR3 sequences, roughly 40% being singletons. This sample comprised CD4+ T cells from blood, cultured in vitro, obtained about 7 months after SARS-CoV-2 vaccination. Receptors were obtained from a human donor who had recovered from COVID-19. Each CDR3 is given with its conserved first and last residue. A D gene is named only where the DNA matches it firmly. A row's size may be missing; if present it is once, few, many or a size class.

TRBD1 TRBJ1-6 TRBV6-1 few TGTGCCAGCTTCCGGGACAGGGCCTCACCCCTCCACTTT CASFRDRASPLHF
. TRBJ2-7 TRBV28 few TGTGCCAGCAGTTGGACCCTGGGGGTGGGCAGCCGATACTACGAGCAGTACTTC CASSWTLGVGSRYYEQYF
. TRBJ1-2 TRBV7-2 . TGTGCCAGCAGATACGTAGCTAACTATGGCTACACCTTC CASRYVANYGYTF
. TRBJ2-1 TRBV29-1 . TGCAGCGTTTCTGACGGCTACAATGAGCAGTTCTTC CSVSDGYNEQFF
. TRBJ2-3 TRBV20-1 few TGCAGTGCTGGCCCGGGAGCGCGAGCAGATACGCAGTATTTT CSAGPGARADTQYF
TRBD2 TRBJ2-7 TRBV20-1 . TGCAGTGCCACAGGCGTAGCGGGAGGGTTGAGCTCCTACGAGCAGTACTTC CSATGVAGGLSSYEQYF
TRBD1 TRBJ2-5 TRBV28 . TGTGCCAGCAGTTCCGACGACAGGGGGCGAGTTTGGGAAGAGACCCAGTACTTC CASSSDDRGRVWEETQYF
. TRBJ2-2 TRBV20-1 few TGCAGTGCTAGTCAAGGGTCGGGCACCGGGGAGCTGTTTTTT CSASQGSGTGELFF
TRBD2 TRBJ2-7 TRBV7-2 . TGTGCCAGCAGCCAGAGCGGGAGCTCCTACGAGCAGTACTTC CASSQSGSSYEQYF
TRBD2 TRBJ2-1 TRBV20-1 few TGCAGTGCTAGCTTGGGAGGGGCAATCACCTACAATGAGCAGTTCTTC CSASLGGAITYNEQFF
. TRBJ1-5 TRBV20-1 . TGCAGTGCTAGAGATAAAGCCAGTCAGCCCCAGCATTTT CSARDKASQPQHF
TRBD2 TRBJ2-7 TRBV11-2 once TGTGCCAGCAGCTTAGATCCACTAGCGGGTTACGAGCAGTACTTC CASSLDPLAGYEQYF
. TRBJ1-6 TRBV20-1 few TGCAGTGCTAGAGATAGAACTCGAAATTCACCCCTCCACTTT CSARDRTRNSPLHF